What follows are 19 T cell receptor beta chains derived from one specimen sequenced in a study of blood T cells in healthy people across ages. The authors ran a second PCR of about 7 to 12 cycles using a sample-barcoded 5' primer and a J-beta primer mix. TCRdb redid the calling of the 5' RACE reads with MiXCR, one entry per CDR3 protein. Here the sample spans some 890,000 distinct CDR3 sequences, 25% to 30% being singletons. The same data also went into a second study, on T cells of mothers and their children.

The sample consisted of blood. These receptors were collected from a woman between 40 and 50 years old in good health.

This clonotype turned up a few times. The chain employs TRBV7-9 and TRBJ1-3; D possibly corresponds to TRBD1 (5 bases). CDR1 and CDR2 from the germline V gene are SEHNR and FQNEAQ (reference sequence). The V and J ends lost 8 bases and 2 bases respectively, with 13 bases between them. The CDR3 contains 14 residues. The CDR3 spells CASWSRATGNTIYF. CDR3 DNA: TGTGCCAGCTGGTCCAGGGCGACTGGAAACACCATATATTTT.

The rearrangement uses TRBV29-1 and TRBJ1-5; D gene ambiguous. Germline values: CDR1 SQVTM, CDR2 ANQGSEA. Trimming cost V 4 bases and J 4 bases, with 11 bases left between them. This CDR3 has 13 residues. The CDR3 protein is CSVGVAANQPQHF. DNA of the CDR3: TGCAGCGTTGGTGTAGCAGCGAATCAGCCCCAGCATTTT. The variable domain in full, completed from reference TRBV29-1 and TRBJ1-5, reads SAVISQKPSRDICQRGTSLTIQCQVDSQVTMMFWYRQQPGQSLTLIATANQGSEATYESGFVIDKFPISRPNLTFSTLTVSNMSPEDSSIYLCSVGVAANQPQHFGDGTRLSIL.

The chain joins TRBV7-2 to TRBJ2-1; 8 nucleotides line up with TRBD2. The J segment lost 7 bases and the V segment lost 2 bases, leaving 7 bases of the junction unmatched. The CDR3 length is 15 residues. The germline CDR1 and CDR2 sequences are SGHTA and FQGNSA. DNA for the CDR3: TGTGCCAGCAGCTTAAGGCGGACTAGCCTGAATGAGCAGTTCTTC. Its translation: CASSLRRTSLNEQFF.

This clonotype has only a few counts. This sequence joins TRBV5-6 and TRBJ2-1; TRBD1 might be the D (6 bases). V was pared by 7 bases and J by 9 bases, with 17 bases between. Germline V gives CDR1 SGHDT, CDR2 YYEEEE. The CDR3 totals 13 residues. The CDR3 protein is CASCPDRGSEQFF. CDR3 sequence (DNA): TGTGCCAGCTGTCCGGACAGAGGCTCTGAGCAGTTCTTC.

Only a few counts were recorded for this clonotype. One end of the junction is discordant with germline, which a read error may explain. CDR3 nucleotides: TGTGCCGGCAGCTCGGACTCCAAGGGAGGCTACGAGCAGTACTTC. Its translation: CAGSSDSKGGYEQYF. The rearrangement links TRBV28 to TRBJ2-4, with D maybe TRBD2 (6 bases). The last part of the DNA fits TRBJ2-7 better; the J call may be wrong. The germline CDR1 and CDR2 sequences are MDHEN and SYDVKM. The CDR3 contains 15 residues.

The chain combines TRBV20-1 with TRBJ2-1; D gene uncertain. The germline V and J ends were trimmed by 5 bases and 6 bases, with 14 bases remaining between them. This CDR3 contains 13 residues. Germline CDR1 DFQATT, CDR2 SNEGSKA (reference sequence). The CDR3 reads CSAARRRANEQFF. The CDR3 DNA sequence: TGCAGTGCTGCCCGAAGGAGAGCCAATGAGCAGTTCTTC.

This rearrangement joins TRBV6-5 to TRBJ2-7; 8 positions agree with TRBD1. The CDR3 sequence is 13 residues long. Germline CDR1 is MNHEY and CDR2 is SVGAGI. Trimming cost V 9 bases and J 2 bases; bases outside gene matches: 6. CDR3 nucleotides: TGTGCCAGTGGGACAGGTCCGACCTACGAGCAGTACTTC. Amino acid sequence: CASGTGPTYEQYF.

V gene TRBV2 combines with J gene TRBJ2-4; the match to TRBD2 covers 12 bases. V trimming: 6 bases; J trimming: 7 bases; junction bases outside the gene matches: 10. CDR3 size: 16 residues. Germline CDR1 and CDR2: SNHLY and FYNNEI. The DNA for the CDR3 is TGTGCCAGCAGACTGAGCCTGACTAGCGGGAGTAACATTCAGTACTTC. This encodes CASRLSLTSGSNIQYF.

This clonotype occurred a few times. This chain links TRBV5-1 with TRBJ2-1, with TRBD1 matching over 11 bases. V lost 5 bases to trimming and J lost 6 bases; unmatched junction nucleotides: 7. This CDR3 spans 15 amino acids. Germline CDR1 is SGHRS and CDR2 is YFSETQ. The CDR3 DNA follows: TGCGCCAGCAGATCGGACAGGGGGCTAGGCAATGAGCAGTTCTTC. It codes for CASRSDRGLGNEQFF.

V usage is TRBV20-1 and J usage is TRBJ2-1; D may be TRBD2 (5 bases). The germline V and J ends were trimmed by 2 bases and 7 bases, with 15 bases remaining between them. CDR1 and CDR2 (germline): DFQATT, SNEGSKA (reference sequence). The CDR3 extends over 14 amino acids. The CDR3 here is CSARRAEHGNEQFF. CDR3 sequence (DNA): TGCAGTGCTAGAAGAGCGGAACACGGGAATGAGCAGTTCTTC.

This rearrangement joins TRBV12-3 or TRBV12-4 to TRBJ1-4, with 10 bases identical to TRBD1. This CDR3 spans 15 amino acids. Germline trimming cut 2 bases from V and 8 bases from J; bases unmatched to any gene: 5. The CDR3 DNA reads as TGTGCCAGCAGTTTAATGGGACAGGGGCTCGAAAAACTGTTTTTT. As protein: CASSLMGQGLEKLFF.

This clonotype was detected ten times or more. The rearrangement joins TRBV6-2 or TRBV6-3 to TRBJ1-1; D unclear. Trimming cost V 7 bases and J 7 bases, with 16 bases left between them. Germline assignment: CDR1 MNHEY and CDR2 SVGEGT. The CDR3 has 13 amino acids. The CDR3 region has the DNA TGTGCCAGCATATTAGGGCCCCCGGGTGAAGCTTTCTTT. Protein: CASILGPPGEAFF.

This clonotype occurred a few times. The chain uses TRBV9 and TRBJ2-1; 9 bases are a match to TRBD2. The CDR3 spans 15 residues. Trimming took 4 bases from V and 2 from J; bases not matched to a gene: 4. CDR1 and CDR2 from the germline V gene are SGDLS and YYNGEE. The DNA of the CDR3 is TGTGCCAGCAGCCGCGGGGGGGCGGCCTACAATGAGCAGTTCTTC. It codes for CASSRGGAAYNEQFF.

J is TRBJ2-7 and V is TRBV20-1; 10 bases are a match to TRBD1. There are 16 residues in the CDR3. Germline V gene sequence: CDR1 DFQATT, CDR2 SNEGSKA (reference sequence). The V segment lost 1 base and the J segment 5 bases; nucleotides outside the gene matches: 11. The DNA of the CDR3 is TGCAGTGCTAGAGGCACCGGGACAGGGGAATTCCACGAGCAGTACTTC. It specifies CSARGTGTGEFHEQYF.

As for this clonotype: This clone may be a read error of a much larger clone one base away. The CDR3 DNA is TGCAGTGCGGCGGGGGCGACCTGCTACGAGCAGTACTTC. Its translation is CSAAGATCYEQYF. The gene calls are TRBV20-1 and TRBJ2-7, with a possible D match to TRBD2 (7 bases). Germline assignment: CDR1 DFQATT and CDR2 SNEGSKA (reference sequence). The CDR3 loop spans 13 amino acids. Trimming took 6 bases from V and 3 from J, leaving 15 bases between them.

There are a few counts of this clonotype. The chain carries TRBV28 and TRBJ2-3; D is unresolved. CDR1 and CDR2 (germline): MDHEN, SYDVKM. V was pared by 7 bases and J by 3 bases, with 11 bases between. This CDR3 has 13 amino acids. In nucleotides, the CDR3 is TGTGCCAGCAACCGCCCGCCTACAGATACGCAGTATTTT. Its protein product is CASNRPPTDTQYF. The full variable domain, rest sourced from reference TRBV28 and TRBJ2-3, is DVKVTQSSRYLVKRTGEKVFLECVQDMDHENMFWYRQDPGLGLRLIYFSYDVKMKEKGDIPEGYSVSREKKERFSLILESASTNQTSMYLCASNRPPTDTQYFGPGTRLTVL.

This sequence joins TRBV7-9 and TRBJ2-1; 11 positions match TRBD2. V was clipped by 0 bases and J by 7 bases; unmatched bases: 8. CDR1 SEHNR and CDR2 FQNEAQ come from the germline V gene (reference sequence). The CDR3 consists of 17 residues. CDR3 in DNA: TGTGCCAGCAGCTTAGCCCAGACTAGCGGGGTGGTGAATGAGCAGTTCTTC. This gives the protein CASSLAQTSGVVNEQFF.

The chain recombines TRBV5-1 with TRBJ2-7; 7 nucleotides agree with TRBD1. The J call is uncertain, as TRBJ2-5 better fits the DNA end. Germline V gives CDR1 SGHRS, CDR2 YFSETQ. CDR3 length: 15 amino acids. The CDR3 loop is CASSPTGVDEETQYF. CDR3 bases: TGCGCCAGCAGCCCCACAGGGGTGGACGAAGAGACCCAGTACTTC.

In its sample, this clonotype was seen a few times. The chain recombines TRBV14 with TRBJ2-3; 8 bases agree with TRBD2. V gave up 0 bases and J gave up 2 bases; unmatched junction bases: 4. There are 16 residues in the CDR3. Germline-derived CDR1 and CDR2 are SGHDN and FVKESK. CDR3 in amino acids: CASSQDWTSLTDTQYF. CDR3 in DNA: TGTGCCAGCAGCCAAGACTGGACTAGCCTCACAGATACGCAGTATTTT.